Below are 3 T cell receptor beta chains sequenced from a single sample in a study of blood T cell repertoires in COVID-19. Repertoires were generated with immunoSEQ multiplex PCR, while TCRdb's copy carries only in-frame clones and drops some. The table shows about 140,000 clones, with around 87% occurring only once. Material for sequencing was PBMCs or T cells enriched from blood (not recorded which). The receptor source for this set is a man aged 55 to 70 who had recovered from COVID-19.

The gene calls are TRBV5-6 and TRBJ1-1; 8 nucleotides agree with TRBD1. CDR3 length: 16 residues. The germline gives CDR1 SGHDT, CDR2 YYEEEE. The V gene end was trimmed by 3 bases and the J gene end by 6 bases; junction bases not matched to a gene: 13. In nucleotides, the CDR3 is TGTGCCAGCAGCTCTCACAGGGGGGTTGTAGTCCCTGAAGCTTTCTTT. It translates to CASSSHRGVVVPEAFF. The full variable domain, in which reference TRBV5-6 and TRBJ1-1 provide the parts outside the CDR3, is DAGVTQSPTHLIKTRGQQVTLRCSPKSGHDTVSWYQQALGQGPQFIFQYYEEEERQRGNFPDRFSGHQFPNYSSELNVNALLLGDSALYLCASSSHRGVVVPEAFFGQGTRLTVV.

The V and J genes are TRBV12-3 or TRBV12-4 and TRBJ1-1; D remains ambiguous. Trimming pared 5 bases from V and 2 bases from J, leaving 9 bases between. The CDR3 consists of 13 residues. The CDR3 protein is CASSTRENTEAFF. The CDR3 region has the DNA TGTGCCAGCAGTACACGGGAAAACACTGAAGCTTTCTTT.

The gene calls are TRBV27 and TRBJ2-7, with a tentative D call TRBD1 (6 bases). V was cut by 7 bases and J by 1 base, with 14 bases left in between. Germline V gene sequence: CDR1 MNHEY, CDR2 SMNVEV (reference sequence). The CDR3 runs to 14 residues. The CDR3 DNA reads TGTGCCAGCAAGCAACAGGGCTTATCCTACGAGCAGTACTTC. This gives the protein CASKQQGLSYEQYF.